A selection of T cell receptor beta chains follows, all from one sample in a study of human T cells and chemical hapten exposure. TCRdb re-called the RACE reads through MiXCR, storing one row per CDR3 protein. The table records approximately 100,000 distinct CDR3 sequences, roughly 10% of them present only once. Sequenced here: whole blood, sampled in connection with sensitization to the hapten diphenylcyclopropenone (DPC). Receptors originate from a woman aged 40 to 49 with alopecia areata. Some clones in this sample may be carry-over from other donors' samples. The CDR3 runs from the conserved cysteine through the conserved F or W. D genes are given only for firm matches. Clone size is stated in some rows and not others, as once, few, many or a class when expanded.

TGTGCCAGCAGTCCCAACAGGGGCATGAACACTGAAGCTTTCTTT | CASSPNRGMNTEAFF | TRBV2 | many | TRBJ1-1 | TRBD1
TGCAGCGTTGGGCCGAACAGGAACCAGCCCCAGCATTTT | CSVGPNRNQPQHF | TRBV29-1 | - | TRBJ1-5 | -
TGTGCCAGTAGGAATGCGGGGGAAAACACCGGGGAGCTGTTTTTT | CASRNAGENTGELFF | TRBV19 | - | TRBJ2-2 | TRBD2
TGCGCCAGCAGCTTGGGACAGGTCACTGGGAACACTGAAGCTTTCTTT | CASSLGQVTGNTEAFF | TRBV5-1 | many | TRBJ1-1 | -
TGTGCCAGCAAGTATGGTCAGGGGGTGAGCAATCAGCCCCAGCATTTT | CASKYGQGVSNQPQHF | TRBV6-2/TRBV6-3 | - | TRBJ1-5 | TRBD1
TGCAGTGCTAGAAGGGAGACCCAGTACTTC | CSARRETQYF | TRBV20-1 | many | TRBJ2-5 | -
TGTGCCAGCAGCGCTCCCATAGGTACCTATGGCTACACCTTC | CASSAPIGTYGYTF | TRBV9 | - | TRBJ1-2 | -
TGTGCCAGCTCACCAGCGGGGAGCTATGGCTACACCTTC | CASSPAGSYGYTF | TRBV18 | - | TRBJ1-2 | -
TGTGCCAGCAGCTCCTCTCTCCGGGGGGGGACAGATACGCAGTATTTT | CASSSSLRGGTDTQYF | TRBV11-3 | - | TRBJ2-3 | TRBD2
TGTGCCAGCAGCCATAGACAGCCTGCAAACTATGGCTACACCTTC | CASSHRQPANYGYTF | TRBV3-1 | - | TRBJ1-2 | -
TGTGCCAGCAGCTCTGTTAGGCTGGCGGGGGGACTAGACAATGAGCAGTTCTTC | CASSSVRLAGGLDNEQFF | TRBV7-9 | many | TRBJ2-1 | TRBD2
TGCAGTGCTAGCGACAGGGGGGACACTGAAGCTTTCTTT | CSASDRGDTEAFF | TRBV20-1 | many | TRBJ1-1 | TRBD1
TGTGCCAGCAGTACCTGGGGACAGGGTGAAAAACTGTTTTTT | CASSTWGQGEKLFF | TRBV12-3/TRBV12-4 | many | TRBJ1-4 | TRBD1
TGTGCCAGCAGCTTGGGCGGGTCCGGGAATGAAAAACTGTTTTTT | CASSLGGSGNEKLFF | TRBV5-6 | few | TRBJ1-4 | -
TGTGCCAGCAGTTTCGCAGGTCTTACCTACGAGCAGTACTTC | CASSFAGLTYEQYF | TRBV12-3/TRBV12-4 | many | TRBJ2-7 | -
TGTGCCATCAGGAGGGACAGGGAAGTGGAGCAGTTCTTC | CAIRRDREVEQFF | TRBV10-3 | - | TRBJ2-1 | TRBD1
TGTGCCAGCAGCCGAACCGGAGGGACGGCACTCGAAAAACTGTTTTTT | CASSRTGGTALEKLFF | TRBV2 | many | TRBJ1-4 | -